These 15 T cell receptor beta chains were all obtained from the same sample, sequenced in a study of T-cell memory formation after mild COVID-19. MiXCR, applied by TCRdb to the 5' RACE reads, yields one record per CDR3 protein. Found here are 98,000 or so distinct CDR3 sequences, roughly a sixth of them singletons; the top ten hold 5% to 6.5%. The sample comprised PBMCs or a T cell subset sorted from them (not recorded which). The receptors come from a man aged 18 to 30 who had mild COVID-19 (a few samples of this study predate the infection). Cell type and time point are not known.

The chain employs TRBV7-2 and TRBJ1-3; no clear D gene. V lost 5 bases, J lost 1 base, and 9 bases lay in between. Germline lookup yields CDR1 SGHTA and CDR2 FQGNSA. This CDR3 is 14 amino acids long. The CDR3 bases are TGTGCCAGCAGCACCCGGAGGTCTGGAAACACCATATATTTT. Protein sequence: CASSTRRSGNTIYF.

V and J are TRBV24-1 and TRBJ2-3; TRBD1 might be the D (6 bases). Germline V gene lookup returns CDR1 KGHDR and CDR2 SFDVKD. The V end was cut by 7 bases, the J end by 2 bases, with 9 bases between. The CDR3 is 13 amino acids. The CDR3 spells CATSDRHTDTQYF. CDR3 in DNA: TGTGCCACCAGCGACAGGCACACAGATACGCAGTATTTT.

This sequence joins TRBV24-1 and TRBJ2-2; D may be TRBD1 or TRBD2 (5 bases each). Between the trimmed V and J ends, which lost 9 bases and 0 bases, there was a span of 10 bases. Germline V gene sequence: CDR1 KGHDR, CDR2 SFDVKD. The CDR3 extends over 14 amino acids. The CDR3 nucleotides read TGTGCCACCGAAGGGACGGCGAACACCGGGGAGCTGTTTTTT. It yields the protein CATEGTANTGELFF.

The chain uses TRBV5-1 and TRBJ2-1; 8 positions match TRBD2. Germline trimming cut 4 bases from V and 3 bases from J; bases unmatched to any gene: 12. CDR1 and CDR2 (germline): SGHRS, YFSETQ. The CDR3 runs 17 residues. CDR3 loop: CASSPGGGRSGYNEQFF. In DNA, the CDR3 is TGCGCCAGCAGCCCCGGCGGGGGGCGGTCGGGCTACAATGAGCAGTTCTTC.

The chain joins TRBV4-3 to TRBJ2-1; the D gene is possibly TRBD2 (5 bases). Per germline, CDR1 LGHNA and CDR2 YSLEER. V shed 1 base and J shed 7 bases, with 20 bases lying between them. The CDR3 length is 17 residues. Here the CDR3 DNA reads TGCGCCAGCAGCCAAGCCGCCGGGAAACCCAATTGGAATGAGCAGTTCTTC. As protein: CASSQAAGKPNWNEQFF.

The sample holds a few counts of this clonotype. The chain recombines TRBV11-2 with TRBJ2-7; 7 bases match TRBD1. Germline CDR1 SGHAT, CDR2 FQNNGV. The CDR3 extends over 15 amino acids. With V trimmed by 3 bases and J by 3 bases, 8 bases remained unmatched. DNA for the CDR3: TGTGCCAGCAGCTTCGATACAGGGGTAGTCTACGAGCAGTACTTC. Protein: CASSFDTGVVYEQYF.

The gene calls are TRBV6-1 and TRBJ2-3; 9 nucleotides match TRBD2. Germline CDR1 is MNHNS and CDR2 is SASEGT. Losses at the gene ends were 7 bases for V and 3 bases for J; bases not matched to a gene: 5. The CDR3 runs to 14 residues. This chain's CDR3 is CASNLAGTTDTQYF. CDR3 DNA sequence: TGTGCCAGCAATCTAGCGGGGACTACAGATACGCAGTATTTT.

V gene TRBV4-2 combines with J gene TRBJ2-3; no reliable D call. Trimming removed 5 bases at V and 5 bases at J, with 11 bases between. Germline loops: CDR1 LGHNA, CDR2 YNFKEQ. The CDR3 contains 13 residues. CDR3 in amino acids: CASSARVEDTQYF. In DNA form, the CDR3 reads TGTGCCAGCAGCGCAAGGGTAGAAGATACGCAGTATTTT.

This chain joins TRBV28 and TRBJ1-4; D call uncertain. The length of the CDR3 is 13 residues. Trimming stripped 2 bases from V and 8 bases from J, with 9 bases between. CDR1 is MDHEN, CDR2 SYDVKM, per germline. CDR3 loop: CASSLIIREKLFF. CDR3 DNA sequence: TGTGCCAGCAGTTTAATTATCCGCGAAAAACTGTTTTTT.

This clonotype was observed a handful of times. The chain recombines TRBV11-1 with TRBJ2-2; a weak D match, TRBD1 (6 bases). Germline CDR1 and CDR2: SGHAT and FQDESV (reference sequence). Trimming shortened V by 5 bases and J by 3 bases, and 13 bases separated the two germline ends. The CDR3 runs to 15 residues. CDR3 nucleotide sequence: TGTGCCAGCAGCCCAACAGAGGGGGACACCGGGGAGCTGTTTTTT. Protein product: CASSPTEGDTGELFF.

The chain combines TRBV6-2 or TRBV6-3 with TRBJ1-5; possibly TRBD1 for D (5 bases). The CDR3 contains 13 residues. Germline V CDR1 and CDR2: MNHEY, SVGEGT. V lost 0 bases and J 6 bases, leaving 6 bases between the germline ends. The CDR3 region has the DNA TGTGCCAGCAGTTACTCGAGGGGTCAGCCCCAGCATTTT. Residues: CASSYSRGQPQHF.

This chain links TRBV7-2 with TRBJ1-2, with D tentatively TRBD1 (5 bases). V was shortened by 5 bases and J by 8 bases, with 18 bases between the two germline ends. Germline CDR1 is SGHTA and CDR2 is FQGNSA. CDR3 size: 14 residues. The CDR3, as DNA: TGTGCCAGCAGCCCACAAAGGGGTCTCGGCGGCTACACCTTC. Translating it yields CASSPQRGLGGYTF.

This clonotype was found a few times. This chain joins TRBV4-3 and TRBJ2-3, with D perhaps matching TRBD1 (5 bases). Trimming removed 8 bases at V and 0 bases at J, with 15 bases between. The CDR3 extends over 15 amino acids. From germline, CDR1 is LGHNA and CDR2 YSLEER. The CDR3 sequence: CASGTSGWSTDTQYF. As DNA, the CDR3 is TGCGCCAGCGGCACCTCAGGGTGGAGCACAGATACGCAGTATTTT.

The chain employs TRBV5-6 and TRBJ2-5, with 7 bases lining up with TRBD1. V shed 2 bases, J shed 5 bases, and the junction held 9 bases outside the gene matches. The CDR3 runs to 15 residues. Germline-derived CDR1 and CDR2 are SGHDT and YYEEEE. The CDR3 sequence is CASSFGQATRETQYF. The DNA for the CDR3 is TGTGCCAGCAGCTTCGGACAGGCGACACGGGAGACCCAGTACTTC.

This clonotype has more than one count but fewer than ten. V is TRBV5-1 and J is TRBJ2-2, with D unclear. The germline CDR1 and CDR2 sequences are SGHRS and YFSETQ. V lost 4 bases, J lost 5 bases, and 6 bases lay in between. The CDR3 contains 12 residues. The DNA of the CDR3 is TGCGCCAGCAGCCCCGAAACCGGGGAGCTGTTTTTT. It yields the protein CASSPETGELFF.